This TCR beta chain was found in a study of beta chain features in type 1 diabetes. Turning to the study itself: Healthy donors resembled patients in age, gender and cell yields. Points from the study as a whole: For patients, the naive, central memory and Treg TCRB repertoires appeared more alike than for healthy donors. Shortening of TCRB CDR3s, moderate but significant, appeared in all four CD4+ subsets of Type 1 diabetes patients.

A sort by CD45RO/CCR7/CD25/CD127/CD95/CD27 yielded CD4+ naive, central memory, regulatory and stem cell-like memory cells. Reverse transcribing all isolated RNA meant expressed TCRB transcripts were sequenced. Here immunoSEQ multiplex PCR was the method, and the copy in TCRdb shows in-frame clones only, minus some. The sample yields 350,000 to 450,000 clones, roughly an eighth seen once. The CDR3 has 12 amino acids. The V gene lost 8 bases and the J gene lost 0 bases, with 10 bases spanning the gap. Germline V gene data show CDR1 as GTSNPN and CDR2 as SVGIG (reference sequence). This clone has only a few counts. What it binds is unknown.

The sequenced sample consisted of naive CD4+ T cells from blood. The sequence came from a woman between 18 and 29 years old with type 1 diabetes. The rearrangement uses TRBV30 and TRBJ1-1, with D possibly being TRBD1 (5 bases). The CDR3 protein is CARRDLNTEAFF. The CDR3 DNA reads TGTGCCAGACGGGACTTGAACACTGAAGCTTTCTTT.